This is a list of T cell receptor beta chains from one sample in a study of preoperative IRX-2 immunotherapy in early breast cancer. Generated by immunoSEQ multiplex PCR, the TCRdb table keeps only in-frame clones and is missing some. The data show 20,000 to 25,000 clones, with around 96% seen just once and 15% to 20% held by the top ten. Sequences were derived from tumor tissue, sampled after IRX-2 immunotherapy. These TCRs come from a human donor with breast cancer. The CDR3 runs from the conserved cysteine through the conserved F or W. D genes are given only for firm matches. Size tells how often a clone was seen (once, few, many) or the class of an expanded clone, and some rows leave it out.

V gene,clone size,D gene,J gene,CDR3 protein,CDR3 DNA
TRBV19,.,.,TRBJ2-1,CATEEYNEQFF,TGTGCCACCGAGGAGTACAATGAGCAGTTCTTC
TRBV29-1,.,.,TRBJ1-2,CSVDRIGYTF,TGCAGCGTTGATAGGATAGGCTACACCTTC
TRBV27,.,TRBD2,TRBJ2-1,CASSLPTGTSGNEQFF,TGTGCCAGCAGTTTACCGACCGGGACTAGTGGCAATGAGCAGTTCTTC
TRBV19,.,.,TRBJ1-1,CASNSRARGSTEAFF,TGTGCCAGTAATTCAAGGGCCAGGGGCAGCACTGAAGCTTTCTTT
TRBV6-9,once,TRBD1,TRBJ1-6,CASSYPGQVNSPLHF,TGTGCCAGCAGCTATCCGGGACAGGTTAATTCACCCCTCCACTTT
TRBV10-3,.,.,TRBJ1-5,CAISDGRDGNQPQHF,TGTGCCATCAGTGATGGAAGGGACGGAAATCAGCCCCAGCATTTT
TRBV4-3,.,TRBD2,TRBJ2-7,CASSQDWGLLDEQYF,TGCGCCAGCAGCCAAGATTGGGGACTATTGGACGAGCAGTACTTC
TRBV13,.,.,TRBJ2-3,CASSRTDTQYF,TGTGCCAGCAGCCGCACAGATACGCAGTATTTT
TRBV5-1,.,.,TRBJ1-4,CASSLAGAPASPNEKLFF,TGCGCCAGCAGCTTGGCTGGGGCTCCCGCGTCTCCTAATGAAAAACTGTTTTTT
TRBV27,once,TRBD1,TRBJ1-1,CASTPGQGAGEAEAFF,TGTGCCAGCACCCCGGGACAGGGAGCTGGAGAGGCTGAAGCTTTCTTT
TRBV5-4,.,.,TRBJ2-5,CASSPNRNEETQYF,TGTGCCAGCAGCCCGAACCGTAACGAGGAGACCCAGTACTTC
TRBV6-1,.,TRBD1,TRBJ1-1,CASSGAGTVMNTEAFF,TGTGCCAGCAGTGGAGCCGGGACAGTAATGAACACTGAAGCTTTCTTT
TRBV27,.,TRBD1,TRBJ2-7,CASSSRPGTGGFEQYF,TGTGCCAGCAGCTCCCGCCCCGGGACAGGCGGTTTTGAGCAGTACTTC
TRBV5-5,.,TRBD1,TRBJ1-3,CASSLVPDRTGNTIYF,TGTGCCAGCAGCTTGGTCCCGGACAGGACTGGAAACACCATATATTTT
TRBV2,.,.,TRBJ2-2,CASSKNPGTGELFF,TGTGCCAGCAGCAAAAATCCCGGCACCGGGGAGCTGTTTTTT
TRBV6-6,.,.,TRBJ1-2,CASSYLANYGYTF,TGTGCCAGCAGTTACTTGGCTAACTATGGCTACACCTTC
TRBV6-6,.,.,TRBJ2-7,CASSYKDRTYEQYF,TGTGCCAGCAGTTACAAAGACAGGACCTACGAGCAGTACTTC
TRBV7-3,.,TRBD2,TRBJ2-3,CASSPEGLGTDTQYF,TGTGCCAGCAGCCCAGAGGGACTAGGCACAGATACGCAGTATTTT
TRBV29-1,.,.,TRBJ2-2,CSVEVRYTGELFF,TGCAGCGTTGAGGTCAGGTACACCGGGGAGCTGTTTTTT
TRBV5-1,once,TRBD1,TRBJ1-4,CASSLGDRGAYEKLFF,TGCGCCAGCAGCTTGGGGGACAGGGGAGCGTATGAAAAACTGTTTTTT
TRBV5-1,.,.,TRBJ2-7,CASKGGGGEQYF,TGCGCCAGCAAAGGGGGGGGTGGCGAGCAGTACTTC
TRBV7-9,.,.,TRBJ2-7,CASSLGGPFYEQYF,TGTGCCAGCAGCTTAGGAGGACCTTTCTACGAGCAGTACTTC
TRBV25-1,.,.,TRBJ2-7,CASSGPEGLSSYEQYF,TGTGCCAGCAGCGGCCCGGAGGGCCTCAGCTCCTACGAGCAGTACTTC
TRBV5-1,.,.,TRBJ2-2,CASRSRAITTGELFF,TGCGCCAGCAGGTCAAGGGCCATCACAACCGGGGAGCTGTTTTTT
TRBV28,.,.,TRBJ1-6,CASEGPPLNSPLHF,TGTGCCAGCGAGGGTCCTCCCCTTAATTCACCCCTCCACTTT
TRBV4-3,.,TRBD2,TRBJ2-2,CASSQGSGRASWVSGELFF,TGCGCCAGCAGCCAAGGTAGCGGGAGGGCGTCATGGGTTTCCGGGGAGCTGTTTTTT
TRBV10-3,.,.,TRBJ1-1,CAISAPTEAFF,TGTGCCATCAGTGCGCCCACTGAAGCTTTCTTT
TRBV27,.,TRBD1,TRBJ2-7,CASPTSGTAEYEQYF,TGTGCCAGTCCTACATCCGGGACAGCGGAATACGAGCAGTACTTC
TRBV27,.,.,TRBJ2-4,CASSPRRRPRRGVNIQYF,TGTGCCAGCAGTCCACGGAGGCGTCCGCGGCGGGGTGTAAACATTCAGTACTTC
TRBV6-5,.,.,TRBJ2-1,CASSYLLDSSGEQFF,TGTGCCAGCAGTTACCTACTTGACAGTTCGGGTGAGCAGTTCTTC